The T cell receptor (beta chain) described here comes from a study of human T cells and chemical hapten exposure. Study-level background: Weekly diphenylcyclopropenone doses were given to patients' scalps across the approximately 24-week study.

The V end was cut by 0 bases, the J end by 0 bases, with 9 bases between. There are 15 residues in the CDR3. Per germline, CDR1 SGHRS and CDR2 YFSETQ. Using its own MiXCR run on the RACE reads, TCRdb lists one record per CDR3 protein. The table records about 90,000 distinct CDR3 sequences, approximately 9% of them present only once. As for time point: pre-sensitization, week 0. Described treatment: therapeutic diphenylcyclopropenone sensitization with weekly scalp DPC. This clonotype was observed a few times. This sequence originates from a man aged 40-49 years with alopecia areata. Some clones in this sample may be carry-over from other donors' samples. The material sequenced was whole blood, taken in connection with sensitization to the hapten diphenylcyclopropenone (DPC). The chain carries TRBV5-1 and TRBJ1-1; no definite D call. The CDR3 reads CASSLAPGMNTEAFF. The CDR3 region has the DNA TGCGCCAGCAGCTTGGCCCCGGGAATGAACACTGAAGCTTTCTTT.